What follows is one T cell receptor (beta chain) and its context. The sample comes from a study of blood T cell repertoires in COVID-19. About the research overall: Donors in the United States, Italy and Spain gave samples during acute or convalescent COVID-19. Sources were T cells, B-cell-depleted T cells, or PBMCs; the material itself was cDNA or gDNA.

Authors' data handling: Amplified reference gene primers provided the basis for estimating nucleated cell counts. Assay: immunoSEQ multiplex PCR; the TCRdb copy retains only in-frame clones and omits some. The V and J calls and clone size come from that table; D and trimming were worked out from the DNA. The table shows roughly 150,000 clones, with about 88% occurring only once. Germline lookup yields CDR1 KGHSY and CDR2 FQNENV. The CDR3 loop spans 14 amino acids. V gave up 3 bases and J gave up 2 bases, with 10 bases separating them. This clonotype was sampled from an older woman with acute or convalescent COVID-19. The chain employs TRBV16 and TRBJ1-2, with a tentative D call TRBD1 (5 bases). The specimen was peripheral blood. CDR3 in DNA: TGTGCCAGCAGCCAGATAGACAGAAACTATGGCTACACCTTC. It translates to CASSQIDRNYGYTF.